This T cell receptor (beta chain) is drawn from a study of blood T cell repertoires in COVID-19 (dated by TCRdb to about 2020). For the wider study: Collaborator samples came from the United States, Italy and Spain and covered acute and convalescent phases of COVID-19. The material from the prospective study consisted of cDNA or gDNA derived from T cells, B-cell-depleted T cells, or PBMCs. Subjects who had been exposed to COVID-19, were actively infected with it, or had recovered from it provided the deeply sampled blood TCRbeta repertoires that made up the dataset. The repertoires were made available in a free public database intended to serve as a resource for research on the immune response to SARS-CoV-2. Samples were obtained from the ongoing ImmuneRACE study (first 160 participants) and from 950 to 1,500 subjects provided by 6 global collaborators. A de-identified subject ID, COVID-19 status, age in years and sex were almost always included in the sample metadata. HLA class I and class II types, where available, came from metadata supplied by the sample provider rather than from assay-based typing.

The germline V gene encodes CDR1 KGHSH and CDR2 LQKENI. The CDR3 covers 15 residues, taking in both the cysteine and the phenylalanine. Only the CDR3 DNA is retained, 45 bases long and in frame from the first base. V is reduced by 1 base and J by 2 bases, leaving a spacing of 11 bases between them. Overall study outcomes, separate from this receptor: How much clinical and demographic metadata was included differed by source and by participant, and the metadata was provided uncurated.

Collaborating institutions collected whole blood in K2EDTA tubes following their own protocols. For TCRbeta analysis, collaborator samples were shipped as frozen whole blood, as isolated PBMCs, or as DNA extracted from either sample type. TCRbeta CDR3 regions were amplified from genomic DNA using the immunoSEQ Assay, a bias-controlled multiplex PCR. Per the source publication's procedure: The number of nucleated cells in each sample was estimated from the amplification of reference gene primers within the assay. To quantify the absolute abundance of each unique TCRbeta CDR3 rearrangement, sequence reads were collapsed and filtered. For each sample, productive Simpson clonality was calculated as the square root of Simpson's diversity index over productive rearrangements. Drawn from immuneACCESS, this table holds only the in-frame rearrangements with V and J called that TCRdb kept. Clones are partly lost; checked studies trace under half to an unresolved V gene and leave the rest unexplained. That table furnishes V, J and clone size, whereas the DNA furnished D and trimming. Recorded for this sample are approximately 260,000 clones; 70% to 90% of them occurred a single time. Roughly 9.6% of the sample is in the top ten clones.

Details on this clone: Its cognate antigen has yet to be identified. Base qualities are not recorded, but no much larger clone differs from it by a single base.

The material sequenced was peripheral blood. Here the chain combines TRBV18 and TRBJ2-5; the D segment could be TRBD2, given 6 matching bases. The source of this sequence is a woman between 65 and 79 years old with acute or convalescent COVID-19. The nucleotide sequence reads as follows: TGTGCCAGCTCACCACGGATGGGGAGGCAAGAGACCCAGTACTTC. It encodes CASSPRMGRQETQYF. Supplemented by the reference TRBV18 and TRBJ2-5 proteins around the CDR3, the complete variable domain is NAGVMQNPRHLVRRRGQEARLRCSPMKGHSHVYWYRQLPEEGLKFMVYLQKENIIDESGMPKERFSAEFPKEGPSILRIQQVVRGDSAAYFCASSPRMGRQETQYFGPGTRLLVL.